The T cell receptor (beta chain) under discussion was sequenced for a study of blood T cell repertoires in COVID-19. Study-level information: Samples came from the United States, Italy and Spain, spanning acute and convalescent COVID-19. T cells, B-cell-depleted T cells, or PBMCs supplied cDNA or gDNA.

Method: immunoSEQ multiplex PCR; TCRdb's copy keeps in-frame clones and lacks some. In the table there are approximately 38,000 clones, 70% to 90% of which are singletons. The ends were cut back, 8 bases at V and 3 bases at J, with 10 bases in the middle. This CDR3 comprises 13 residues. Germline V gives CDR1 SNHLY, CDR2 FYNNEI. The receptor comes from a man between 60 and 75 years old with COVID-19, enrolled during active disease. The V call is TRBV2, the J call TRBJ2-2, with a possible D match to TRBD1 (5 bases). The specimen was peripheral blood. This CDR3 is CASVGRDTGELFF. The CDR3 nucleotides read TGTGCCAGCGTGGGGCGCGACACCGGGGAGCTGTTTTTT. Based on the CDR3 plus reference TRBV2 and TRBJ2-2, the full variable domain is EPEVTQTPSHQVTQMGQEVILRCVPISNHLYFYWYRQILGQKVEFLVSFYNNEISEKSEIFDDQFSVERPDGSNFTLKIRSTKLEDSAMYFCASVGRDTGELFFGEGSRLTVL.